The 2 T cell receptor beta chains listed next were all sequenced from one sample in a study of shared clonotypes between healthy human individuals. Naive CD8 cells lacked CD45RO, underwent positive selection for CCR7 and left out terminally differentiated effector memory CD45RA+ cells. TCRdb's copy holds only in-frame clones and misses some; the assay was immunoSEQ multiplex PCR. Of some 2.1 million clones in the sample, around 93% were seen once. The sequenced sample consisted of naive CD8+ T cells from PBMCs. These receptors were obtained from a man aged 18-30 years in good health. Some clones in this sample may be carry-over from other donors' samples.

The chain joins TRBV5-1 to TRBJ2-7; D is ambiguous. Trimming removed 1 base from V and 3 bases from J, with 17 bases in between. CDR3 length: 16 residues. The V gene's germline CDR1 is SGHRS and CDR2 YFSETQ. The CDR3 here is CASSLSLEAKGYEQYF. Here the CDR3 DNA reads TGCGCCAGCAGCTTGTCCCTAGAGGCAAAGGGCTACGAGCAGTACTTC.

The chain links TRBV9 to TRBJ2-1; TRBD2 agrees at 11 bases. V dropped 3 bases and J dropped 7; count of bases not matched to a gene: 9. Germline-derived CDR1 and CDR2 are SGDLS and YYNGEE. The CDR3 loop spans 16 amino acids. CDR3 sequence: CASSGRTSGLGNEQFF. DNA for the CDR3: TGTGCCAGCAGCGGAAGGACTAGCGGGTTAGGGAATGAGCAGTTCTTC. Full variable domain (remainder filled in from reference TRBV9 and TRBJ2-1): DSGVTQTPKHLITATGQRVTLRCSPRSGDLSVYWYQQSLDQGLQFLIQYYNGEERAKGNILERFSAQQFPDLHSELNLSSLELGDSALYFCASSGRTSGLGNEQFFGPGTRLTVL.